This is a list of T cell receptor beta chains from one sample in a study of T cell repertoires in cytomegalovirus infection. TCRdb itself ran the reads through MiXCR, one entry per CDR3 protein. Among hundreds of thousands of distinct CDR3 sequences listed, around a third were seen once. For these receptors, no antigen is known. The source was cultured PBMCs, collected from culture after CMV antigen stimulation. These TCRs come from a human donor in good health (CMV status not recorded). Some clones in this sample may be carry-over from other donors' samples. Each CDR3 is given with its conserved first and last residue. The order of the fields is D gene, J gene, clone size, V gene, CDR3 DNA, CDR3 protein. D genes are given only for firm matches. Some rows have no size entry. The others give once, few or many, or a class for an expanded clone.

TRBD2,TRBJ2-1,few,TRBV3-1,TGTGCCAGCAGCCAAAACCGGGGGGACAATGAGCAGTTCTTC,CASSQNRGDNEQFF
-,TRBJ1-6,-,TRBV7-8,TGTGCCAGCAGCTCGGGCGCCCGGTCAAATTCACCCCTCCACTTT,CASSSGARSNSPLHF
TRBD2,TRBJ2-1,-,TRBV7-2,TGTGCCAGCAGCTTAGGATCCGGGGGGGCCCCCTACAATGAGCAGTTCTTC,CASSLGSGGAPYNEQFF
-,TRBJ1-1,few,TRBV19,TGTGCCAGTACCCTCCCAGCGGGGGGGAGTTCGGCTTTCTTT,CASTLPAGGSSAFF
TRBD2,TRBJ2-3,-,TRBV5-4,TGTGCCAGCAGCTTTAGCGGGAGTTCTGCAGATACGCAGTATTTT,CASSFSGSSADTQYF
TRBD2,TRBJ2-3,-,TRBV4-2,TGTGCCAGCAGCCAGGAGGTAGCGGGAGGATGGGCAGATACGCAGTATTTT,CASSQEVAGGWADTQYF
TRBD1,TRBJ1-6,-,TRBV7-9,TGTGCCAGCAGCTTAGACAGGGGATCGAATTCACCCCTCCACTTT,CASSLDRGSNSPLHF
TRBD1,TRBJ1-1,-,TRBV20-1,TGCAGTGCCCAGACAGGGAGGAACACTGAAGCTTTCTTT,CSAQTGRNTEAFF
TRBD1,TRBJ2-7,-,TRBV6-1,TGTGCCAACGAGGGGACAGGCTACTACGAGCAGTACTTC,CANEGTGYYEQYF
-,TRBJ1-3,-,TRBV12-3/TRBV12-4,TGTGCCAGCAGTTCAGGACTCCCGGGAAACACCATATATTTT,CASSSGLPGNTIYF
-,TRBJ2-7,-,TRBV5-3,TGTGCCAGCAGCTTGGTTCGGCAGGGGGGTCTCGACGAGCAGTACTTC,CASSLVRQGGLDEQYF
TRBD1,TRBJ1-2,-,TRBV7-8,TGTGCCAGCAGCCCGATCCAACGAAGACAGGGGTGGTACTATGGCTACACCTTC,CASSPIQRRQGWYYGYTF
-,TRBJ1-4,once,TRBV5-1,TGCGCCAGCAGCCCGGGGGGGGTCTTTGGTAATGAAAAACTGTTTTTT,CASSPGGVFGNEKLFF
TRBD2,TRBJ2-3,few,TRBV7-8,TGTGCCAGCAGATTTAGCGGGGGGTATCTCGCAGATACGCAGTATTTT,CASRFSGGYLADTQYF
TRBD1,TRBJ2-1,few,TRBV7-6,TGTGCCAGCAGCTTATTGGGAAAGGGGGCCGTATACAATGAGCAGTTCTTC,CASSLLGKGAVYNEQFF
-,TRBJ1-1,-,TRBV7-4,TGTGCCATCATACCAGCGGGTTTTGTCACTGAAGCTTTCTTT,CAIIPAGFVTEAFF
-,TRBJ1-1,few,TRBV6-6,TGTGCCAGCAGTTACTCGATTTGGTCGGAAGCTTTCTTT,CASSYSIWSEAFF
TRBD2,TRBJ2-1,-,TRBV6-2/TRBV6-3,TGTGCCAGCAGCTCCGGGACTAGCGGGAGAGTACATGAGCAGTTCTTC,CASSSGTSGRVHEQFF
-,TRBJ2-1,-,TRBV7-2,TGTGCCAGCAGCTTAGAGGGGGGGGGCCTCAATGAGCAGTTCTTC,CASSLEGGGLNEQFF
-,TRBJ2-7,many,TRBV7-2,TGTGCCAGCAGCTTCCGAGACTCTTACGAGCAGTACTTC,CASSFRDSYEQYF
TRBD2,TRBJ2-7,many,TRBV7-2,TGTGCCAGCAGCTTAGTGGCTAGCGGGAACTACGAGCAGTACTTC,CASSLVASGNYEQYF
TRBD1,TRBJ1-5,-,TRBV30,TGTGCCTGGAGTGTACGCTGGGACAGGGGAGATGTCAGCAATCAGCCCCAGCATTTT,CAWSVRWDRGDVSNQPQHF
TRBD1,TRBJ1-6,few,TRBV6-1,TGTGCCAGCAGTTCCTTGACAGGGTACCATTCACCCCTCCACTTT,CASSSLTGYHSPLHF
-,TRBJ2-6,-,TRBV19,TGTGCCAGTACGGCCAGGCCCCCCGTGTCTGGGGCCAACGTCCTGACTTTC,CASTARPPVSGANVLTF
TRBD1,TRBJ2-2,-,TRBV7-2,TGTGCCAGCAGCCCAAGGGGACAGGCAATTAGAACCGGGGAGCTGTTTTTT,CASSPRGQAIRTGELFF
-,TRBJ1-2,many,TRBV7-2,TGTGCCAGCAGATTCCGACGGGGCAACTATGGCTACACCTTC,CASRFRRGNYGYTF
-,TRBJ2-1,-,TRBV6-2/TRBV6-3,TGTGCCAGCAGTTACTACGTGCGGACTTACAATGAGCAGTTCTTC,CASSYYVRTYNEQFF